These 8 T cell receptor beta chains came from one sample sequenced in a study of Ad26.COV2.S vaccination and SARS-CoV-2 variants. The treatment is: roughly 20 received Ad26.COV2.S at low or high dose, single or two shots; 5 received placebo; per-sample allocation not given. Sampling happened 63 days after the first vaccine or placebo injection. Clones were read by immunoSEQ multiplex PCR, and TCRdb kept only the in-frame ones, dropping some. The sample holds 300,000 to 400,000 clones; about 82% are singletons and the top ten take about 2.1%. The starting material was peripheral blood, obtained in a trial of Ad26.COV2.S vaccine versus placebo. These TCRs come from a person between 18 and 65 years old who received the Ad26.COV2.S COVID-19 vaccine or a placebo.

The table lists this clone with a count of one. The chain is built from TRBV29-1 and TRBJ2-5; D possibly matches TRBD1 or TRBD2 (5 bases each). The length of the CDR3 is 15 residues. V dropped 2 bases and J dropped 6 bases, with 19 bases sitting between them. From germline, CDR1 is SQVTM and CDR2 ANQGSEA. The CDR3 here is CSVERAAGTRQTQYF. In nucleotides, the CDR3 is TGCAGCGTTGAACGGGCGGCAGGGACCAGGCAGACCCAGTACTTC.

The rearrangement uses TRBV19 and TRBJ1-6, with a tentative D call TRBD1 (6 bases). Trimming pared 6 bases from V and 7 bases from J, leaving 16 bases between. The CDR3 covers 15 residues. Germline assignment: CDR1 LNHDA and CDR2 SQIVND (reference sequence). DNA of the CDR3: TGTGCCAGTAGAGCCCGGGACGGGGGCAATTCACCCCTCCACTTT. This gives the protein CASRARDGGNSPLHF.

The CDR3 is CASSLGTGAGAQYF. For the CDR3, the DNA is TGTGCCAGCAGCTTAGGGACAGGGGCAGGGGCCCAGTACTTC. The gene calls are TRBV7-8 and TRBJ2-5; 9 bases are a match to TRBD1. Germline V gene lookup returns CDR1 SGHVS and CDR2 FQNEAQ. J gave up 9 bases and V 1 base, and 6 bases lay outside the gene matches. This CDR3 has 14 residues.

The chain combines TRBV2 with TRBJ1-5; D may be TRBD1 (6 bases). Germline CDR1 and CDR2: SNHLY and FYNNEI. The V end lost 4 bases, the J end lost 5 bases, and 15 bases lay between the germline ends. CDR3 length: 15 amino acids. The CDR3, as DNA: TGTGCCAGCAGTGGGGACAATGGGGCTTATCAGCCCCAGCATTTT. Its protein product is CASSGDNGAYQPQHF.

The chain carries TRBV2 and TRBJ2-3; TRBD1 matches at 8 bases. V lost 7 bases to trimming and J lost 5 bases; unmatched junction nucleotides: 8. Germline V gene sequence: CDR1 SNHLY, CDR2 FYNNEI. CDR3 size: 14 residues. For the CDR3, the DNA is TGTGCCAGCACCATCGACAGGGGTGGAGATACGCAGTATTTT. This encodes CASTIDRGGDTQYF.

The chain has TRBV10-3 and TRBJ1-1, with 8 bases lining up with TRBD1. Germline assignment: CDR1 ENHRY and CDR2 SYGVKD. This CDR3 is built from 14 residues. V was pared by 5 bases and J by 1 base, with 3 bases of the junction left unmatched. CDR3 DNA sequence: TGTGCCATCAGTCCCGGACAGGGGAACACTGAAGCTTTCTTT. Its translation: CAISPGQGNTEAFF.

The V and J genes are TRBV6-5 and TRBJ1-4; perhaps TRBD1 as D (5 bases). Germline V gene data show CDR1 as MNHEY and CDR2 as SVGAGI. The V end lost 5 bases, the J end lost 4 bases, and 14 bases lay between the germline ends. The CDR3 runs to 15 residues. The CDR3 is CASSPRDGRNEKLFF. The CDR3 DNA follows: TGTGCCAGCAGTCCCCGGGACGGACGTAATGAAAAACTGTTTTTT.

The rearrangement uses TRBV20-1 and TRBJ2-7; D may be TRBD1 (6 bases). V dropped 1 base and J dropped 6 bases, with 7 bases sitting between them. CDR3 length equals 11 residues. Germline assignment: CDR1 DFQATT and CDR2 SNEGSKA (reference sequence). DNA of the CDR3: TGCAGTGCTAGAGGGGGGCTCGAGCAGTACTTC. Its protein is CSARGGLEQYF.